These T cell receptor beta chains were read from a single sample in a study of technical replicates of blood from a few donors. The protocol was immunoSEQ multiplex PCR, while the TCRdb copy is restricted to in-frame clones and leaves out a portion. The table shows about 97,000 clones, with less than 95% occurring only once. Source material: T cells isolated from PBMCs. The receptors were gathered from a human donor in good health. The CDR3 runs from the conserved cysteine through the conserved F or W. D genes are given only for firm matches. Expanded clones are given a class, and other clones once, few, many or no size at all.

V gene	clone size	D gene	J gene	CDR3 DNA	CDR3 protein
TRBV6-1	NA	TRBD2	TRBJ2-3	TGTGCCAGCAGTGCCCGGACTAGCGGGAGCGGAGATACGCAGTATTTT	CASSARTSGSGDTQYF
TRBV19	NA	NA	TRBJ2-7	TGTGCCAGTAGTACCATCTACGAGCAGTACTTC	CASSTIYEQYF
TRBV29-1	NA	TRBD1	TRBJ2-3	TGCAGCGTAGATGACAGGGGGGACGGGACAGATACGCAGTATTTT	CSVDDRGDGTDTQYF
TRBV11-2	NA	TRBD2	TRBJ2-7	TGTGCCAGCAGCCCACTAGCGGGAGAATACTACGAGCAGTACTTC	CASSPLAGEYYEQYF
TRBV6-1	NA	NA	TRBJ1-1	TGTGCCAGCAGTGAATGGACTGACTTTGAAGCTTTCTTT	CASSEWTDFEAFF
TRBV7-3	NA	NA	TRBJ1-1	TGTGCCAGCAGCTTAATGCGCGGTTTCACTGAAGCTTTCTTT	CASSLMRGFTEAFF
TRBV12-5	NA	NA	TRBJ1-2	TGTGCTAGTGGTCCGGGACATCTCGACGGCTACACCTTC	CASGPGHLDGYTF
TRBV19	once	NA	TRBJ2-7	TGTGCCAGTCAGAGGGCCTTCGAGGTACCCTACGAGCAGTACTTC	CASQRAFEVPYEQYF
TRBV6-5	NA	TRBD2	TRBJ2-7	TGTGCCAGCAGTCCCGGGACTAGCGGTTCCTACGAGCAGTACTTC	CASSPGTSGSYEQYF
TRBV7-3	NA	TRBD1	TRBJ2-3	TGTGCCAGCAGCCTGGGGACAGGGCCCCTCACAGATACGCAGTATTTT	CASSLGTGPLTDTQYF
TRBV30	NA	NA	TRBJ1-2	TGTGCCTGGAGTGCGCGCAGGGGTTACGGCTACACCTTC	CAWSARRGYGYTF
TRBV7-6	NA	NA	TRBJ2-3	TGTGCCAGCAGCTTACCTAGCACAGATACGCAGTATTTT	CASSLPSTDTQYF
TRBV6-4	NA	NA	TRBJ2-1	TGTGCCAGCAGTGTGCTGGCGGGGAGCTATGAGCAGTTCTTC	CASSVLAGSYEQFF
TRBV9	NA	NA	TRBJ2-1	TGTGCCAGCAGCCCGAGCGGCTCTCTATACAATGAGCAGTTCTTC	CASSPSGSLYNEQFF
TRBV5-1	NA	NA	TRBJ2-1	TGCGCCAGCAGCTTGGACTGGCAAGGGGGTGAGCAGTTCTTC	CASSLDWQGGEQFF
TRBV25-1	NA	TRBD2	TRBJ2-1	TGTGCCAGCTCCTCTAGCGGATACAATGAGCAGTTCTTC	CASSSSGYNEQFF
TRBV28	NA	TRBD2	TRBJ2-7	TGTGCCAGCGGTCAAACGGGAGGGCTCTTCGAGCAGTACTTC	CASGQTGGLFEQYF
TRBV9	NA	TRBD2	TRBJ2-1	TGTGCCAGCAGCCACTCCGGCGGGAGGGCCAATGAGCAGTTCTTC	CASSHSGGRANEQFF
TRBV10-3	NA	NA	TRBJ1-1	TGTGCCATCAGTGAGGACAGACAAAACACTGAAGCTTTCTTT	CAISEDRQNTEAFF
TRBV18	NA	TRBD1	TRBJ1-3	TGTGCCAGCTCACCCCTACAGGGGCTGGGAAACACCATATATTTT	CASSPLQGLGNTIYF
TRBV27	NA	TRBD1	TRBJ1-2	TGTGCCAGCAGTTCCGGGACAGGGGGCAGAGCTAACTATGGCTACACCTTC	CASSSGTGGRANYGYTF
TRBV5-1	once	NA	TRBJ2-7	TGCGCCAGCAGCATAGCCTACGAGCAGTACTTC	CASSIAYEQYF
TRBV4-1	NA	NA	TRBJ1-1	TGCGCCAGCAGCCAAAAGGACCGGGAGGACACTGAAGCTTTCTTT	CASSQKDREDTEAFF
TRBV14	few	NA	TRBJ1-1	TGTGCCAGCAGCCAAGATTCCCACAGTCAAGCTTTCTTT	CASSQDSHSQAFF
TRBV7-2	NA	TRBD1	TRBJ2-7	TGTGCCAGCAGCTTAGTAGGGACAGGGTCGAACGAGCAGTACTTC	CASSLVGTGSNEQYF
TRBV19	NA	NA	TRBJ1-4	TGTGCCAGTAAAACTGGTGCTAATGAAAAACTGTTTTTT	CASKTGANEKLFF
TRBV18	NA	NA	TRBJ2-1	TGTGCCAGCTCACCCCTCAGTTCCCACTCCTACAATGAGCAGTTCTTC	CASSPLSSHSYNEQFF
TRBV5-1	NA	TRBD2	TRBJ2-5	TGCGCCAGCAGCTTACCACTAGCGGGAGCGGCGGAGACCCAGTACTTC	CASSLPLAGAAETQYF
TRBV27	few	TRBD1	TRBJ1-1	TGTGCCAGCAGCCCTTACAGGGGTAACACTGAAGCTTTCTTT	CASSPYRGNTEAFF
TRBV19	NA	TRBD1	TRBJ2-3	TGTGCCAGTCGGGACAGGGGATCGGATACGCAGTATTTT	CASRDRGSDTQYF
TRBV4-2	NA	NA	TRBJ2-7	TGTGCCAGCAGCCAAGATCTCGGGGGTTGGTCCTACGAGCAGTACTTC	CASSQDLGGWSYEQYF
TRBV7-9	NA	TRBD1	TRBJ1-3	TGTGCCAGCAGCCGAGCAGACAGGGAAGTAAATGGAAACACCATATATTTT	CASSRADREVNGNTIYF
TRBV9	NA	NA	TRBJ1-3	TGTGCCAGCAGCGTAGAAGGGGGCTCTGGAAACACCATATATTTT	CASSVEGGSGNTIYF
TRBV10-3	NA	NA	TRBJ2-1	TGTGCCATCAGTGGTACGGACAGCTCCTATGAGCAGTTCTTC	CAISGTDSSYEQFF
TRBV14	NA	TRBD1	TRBJ2-2	TGTGCCAGCAGTGGAGAGGACAGGGGGCCCGGGGAGCTGTTTTTT	CASSGEDRGPGELFF
TRBV5-4	NA	NA	TRBJ2-3	TGTGCCAGCAGCTTGTGGCGGGATACAGATACGCAGTATTTT	CASSLWRDTDTQYF
TRBV19	NA	TRBD1	TRBJ2-7	TGTGCCAGTAGTCCTCATTCGGGGACAGCGTACGAGCAGTACTTC	CASSPHSGTAYEQYF
TRBV7-9	NA	TRBD1	TRBJ1-2	TGTGCCAGCAGCTTCGGACAGGGGTATGGCTACACCTTC	CASSFGQGYGYTF
TRBV6-6	NA	NA	TRBJ2-3	TGTGCCAGCACCGACCGAAGGGGTTACACAGATACGCAGTATTTT	CASTDRRGYTDTQYF
TRBV5-1	NA	NA	TRBJ2-3	TGCGCCAGCAAAGGCGGGCAGGGCACAGATACGCAGTATTTT	CASKGGQGTDTQYF
TRBV7-2	NA	TRBD2	TRBJ2-1	TGTGCCAGCAGCGCTACTAGCGGGCTCAATGAGCAGTTCTTC	CASSATSGLNEQFF
TRBV5-6	NA	TRBD2	TRBJ2-1	TGTGCCAGCAGCTTATCGCAAGCGGGAGGGTGGGACAATGAGCAGTTCTTC	CASSLSQAGGWDNEQFF
TRBV13	once	NA	TRBJ2-1	TGTGCCAGCAGCGCCAGGCAGCTCCTCAGGGATGAGCAGTTCTTC	CASSARQLLRDEQFF
TRBV19	NA	TRBD1	TRBJ2-3	TGTGCCAGTAGTAGAGACAGGGTGGCAGATACGCAGTATTTT	CASSRDRVADTQYF
TRBV4-3	NA	TRBD2	TRBJ2-1	TGCGCCAGCAGCCTAACTCCGGGACTAGCGGGAGAAAATGAGCAGTTCTTC	CASSLTPGLAGENEQFF
TRBV5-1	NA	TRBD2	TRBJ2-3	TGCGCCAGCAGCTTCCTAGCGGGAGGCACAGATACGCAGTATTTT	CASSFLAGGTDTQYF
TRBV10-3	NA	NA	TRBJ2-5	TGTGCCTTCGGGGATAAAGAGACCCAGTACTTC	CAFGDKETQYF
TRBV2	NA	TRBD1	TRBJ1-3	TGTGCCAGCAGAAAAGAGCAATTAAAGGCCAGGACAGGGGGAGGAAACACCATATATTTT	CASRKEQLKARTGGGNTIYF
TRBV14	NA	TRBD2	TRBJ2-3	TGTGCCAGCAGCAGCCGGACTAGTCTGCTGGACACAGATACGCAGTATTTT	CASSSRTSLLDTDTQYF
TRBV5-1	NA	NA	TRBJ2-7	TGCGCCAGCAGCTTGGGGGGCAGGGGCTCGTACGAGCAGTACTTC	CASSLGGRGSYEQYF
TRBV11-3	few	NA	TRBJ1-1	TGTGCCAGCAGACGAGGGCAACTTGAAGCTTTCTTT	CASRRGQLEAFF